A selection of T cell receptor beta chains follows, all from one sample in a study of cytomegalovirus exposure and HLA in healthy donors. The method was immunoSEQ multiplex PCR; TCRdb's version includes in-frame clones alone and lacks a portion of them. The sample carries about 200,000 clones, approximately 78% recorded once. Material for sequencing was PBMCs. The receptors here all came from a woman in her fifties or sixties in good health and CMV-seropositive. The CDR3 runs from the conserved cysteine through the conserved F or W. A D gene is named only where the DNA matches it firmly. Size is stated for part of the rows, as once, few or many counts, or as a class when the clone is expanded.

size	D	V	J	CDR3	DNA
once	TRBD1	TRBV13	TRBJ2-7	CASSLGTGVTYEQYF	TGTGCCAGCAGCTTAGGGACAGGGGTTACCTACGAGCAGTACTTC
.	.	TRBV18	TRBJ2-5	CASSPTGTPSETQYF	TGTGCCAGCTCACCGACGGGGACTCCGAGTGAGACCCAGTACTTC
.	.	TRBV19	TRBJ2-7	CASSMVLSGEQYF	TGTGCCAGTAGCATGGTCCTTTCAGGCGAGCAGTACTTC
.	.	TRBV28	TRBJ2-3	CASSLVSRGDTQYF	TGTGCCAGCAGTTTAGTTTCTCGAGGAGATACGCAGTATTTT
.	.	TRBV6-6	TRBJ1-5	CASTLNRAQPQHF	TGTGCCAGCACCTTAAACAGGGCCCAGCCCCAGCATTTT
.	TRBD1	TRBV19	TRBJ2-4	CASSTPSGTGDIGAKNIQYF	TGTGCCAGTAGTACACCGTCCGGGACAGGGGACATAGGGGCCAAAAACATTCAGTACTTC
once	TRBD2	TRBV6-5	TRBJ2-7	CASSSRQREYYEQYF	TGTGCCAGCAGTTCCCGACAGCGGGAGTACTACGAGCAGTACTTC
.	.	TRBV28	TRBJ1-5	CASSFLPSNQPQHF	TGTGCCAGCAGTTTTCTACCTAGCAATCAGCCCCAGCATTTT
.	TRBD1	TRBV5-1	TRBJ2-1	CASSLVGTGEPNEQFF	TGCGCCAGCAGCTTGGTTGGGACAGGGGAACCAAATGAGCAGTTCTTC
.	TRBD2	TRBV15	TRBJ2-7	CATSRDKSGRSYEQYF	TGTGCCACCAGCAGAGATAAAAGCGGGAGGTCCTACGAGCAGTACTTC
.	TRBD1	TRBV5-6	TRBJ1-2	CASSTTPVVFGQGGYTF	TGTGCCAGCAGCACCACCCCGGTTGTCTTCGGACAGGGCGGCTACACCTTC
.	TRBD1	TRBV23-1	TRBJ2-7	CASSQSLQGARYEQYF	TGCGCCAGCAGTCAATCTTTACAGGGGGCAAGGTACGAGCAGTACTTC
.	.	TRBV10-2	TRBJ1-4	CASSEGSEKLFF	TGCGCCAGCAGTGAGGGTAGTGAAAAACTGTTTTTT
.	.	TRBV11-3	TRBJ2-2	CASSRVGGPNTGELFF	TGTGCCAGCAGCCGAGTAGGCGGTCCGAACACCGGGGAGCTGTTTTTT
.	.	TRBV4-1	TRBJ2-2	CASSQVKQGGTGELFF	TGCGCCAGCAGCCAAGTTAAACAGGGAGGGACCGGGGAGCTGTTTTTT
.	.	TRBV7-3	TRBJ1-1	CASSLMGPGSYTEAFF	TGTGCCAGCAGCTTAATGGGTCCGGGATCGTACACTGAAGCTTTCTTT
.	.	TRBV28	TRBJ2-3	CASRDSGTRSTDTQYF	TGTGCCAGCAGGGACTCCGGGACTCGGAGCACAGATACGCAGTATTTT
few	TRBD2	TRBV10-1	TRBJ2-1	CASSGRTSGSNEQFF	TGCGCCAGCAGTGGAAGGACTAGCGGGTCCAATGAGCAGTTCTTC
.	.	TRBV7-7	TRBJ1-3	CASSLELRVRTGNTIYF	TGTGCCAGCAGCTTAGAGCTGAGGGTGAGGACTGGAAACACCATATATTTT
.	.	TRBV2	TRBJ2-3	CASSPGPRGGDTQYF	TGTGCCAGCAGTCCCGGGCCCAGAGGGGGAGATACGCAGTATTTT
.	.	TRBV4-1	TRBJ1-1	CASSQVGRGTEAFF	TGCGCCAGCAGCCAAGTCGGGAGGGGCACTGAAGCTTTCTTT
.	TRBD1	TRBV10-1	TRBJ2-7	CASSGPGGSYEQYF	TGCGCCAGCAGTGGCCCAGGGGGCTCCTACGAGCAGTACTTC
.	.	TRBV27	TRBJ2-7	CASRGTRSSYEQYF	TGTGCCAGCAGGGGGACACGGAGCTCCTACGAGCAGTACTTC
.	TRBD2	TRBV2	TRBJ2-2	CASSGTSVNTGELFF	TGTGCCAGCAGTGGGACTAGCGTGAACACCGGGGAGCTGTTTTTT
.	.	TRBV30	TRBJ2-5	CAWSVGGLETQYF	TGTGCCTGGAGTGTGGGCGGGTTAGAGACCCAGTACTTC
.	TRBD1	TRBV6-5	TRBJ1-2	CASSPGQGLDYGYTF	TGTGCCAGCAGTCCCGGACAGGGGCTGGACTATGGCTACACCTTC
.	.	TRBV19	TRBJ2-2	CASSWGTNTGELFF	TGTGCCAGTAGTTGGGGGACTAACACCGGGGAGCTGTTTTTT
.	TRBD1	TRBV7-2	TRBJ2-3	CASSLGTGPDTQYF	TGTGCCAGCAGCTTAGGGACAGGCCCAGATACGCAGTATTTT
.	TRBD1	TRBV27	TRBJ2-7	CASRAFLGQGLREQYF	TGTGCCAGCAGGGCCTTCTTGGGACAGGGACTCCGCGAGCAGTACTTC
once	.	TRBV5-1	TRBJ1-6	CASSLGGGNSPLHF	TGCGCCAGCAGCCTAGGGGGGGGCAATTCACCCCTCCACTTT
once	TRBD1	TRBV19	TRBJ1-2	CASTPGRQGVYGYTF	TGTGCCAGTACCCCCGGGCGACAGGGCGTATATGGCTACACCTTC
.	.	TRBV29-1	TRBJ2-3	CSSGGPGTDTQYF	TGCAGCTCGGGTGGCCCCGGCACAGATACGCAGTATTTT
once	TRBD1	TRBV20-1	TRBJ1-1	CSAGTGGEAFF	TGCAGTGCCGGGACAGGGGGCGAAGCTTTCTTT
.	.	TRBV5-4	TRBJ2-5	CASSLYISGQETQYF	TGTGCCAGCAGCTTGTATATTTCAGGGCAAGAGACCCAGTACTTC
.	TRBD1	TRBV13	TRBJ2-2	CASSPGWDRGTGELFF	TGTGCCAGCAGCCCCGGATGGGACAGGGGGACCGGGGAGCTGTTTTTT
.	TRBD1	TRBV5-6	TRBJ2-5	CASSLGQGALQETQYF	TGTGCCAGCAGCTTGGGACAGGGGGCGTTACAAGAGACCCAGTACTTC
.	TRBD1	TRBV19	TRBJ1-4	CAAGRRGREKLFF	TGTGCCGCAGGGCGAAGGGGGCGGGAAAAACTGTTTTTT
.	.	TRBV4-3	TRBJ1-4	CASSQATQGIFEKLFF	TGCGCCAGCAGCCAAGCCACACAGGGAATATTCGAAAAACTGTTTTTT
.	TRBD2	TRBV10-3	TRBJ2-5	CATLPREGQETQYF	TGTGCCACACTACCGCGGGAGGGTCAAGAGACCCAGTACTTC
.	.	TRBV7-8	TRBJ1-4	CASSTRPGGRNEKLFF	TGTGCCAGCAGCACGCGGCCGGGGGGGCGGAATGAAAAACTGTTTTTT
few	.	TRBV18	TRBJ1-4	CASSRAGTNEKLFF	TGTGCCAGCTCACGCGCGGGGACTAATGAAAAACTGTTTTTT
.	TRBD1	TRBV5-1	TRBJ2-1	CASSRQGASYNEQFF	TGCGCCAGCAGCAGACAGGGGGCTTCCTACAATGAGCAGTTCTTC
once	.	TRBV5-6	TRBJ1-3	CASSLTGVSGNTIYF	TGTGCCAGCAGCTTGACAGGCGTCTCTGGAAACACCATATATTTT
.	.	TRBV28	TRBJ1-5	CASRETGTKKGRNQPQHF	TGTGCCAGCAGAGAGACCGGGACAAAAAAGGGACGGAATCAGCCCCAGCATTTT
.	.	TRBV10-2	TRBJ2-7	CASSESRDYEQYF	TGCGCCAGCAGTGAGTCGAGGGACTACGAGCAGTACTTC
.	.	TRBV10-3	TRBJ2-7	CAISESEVGRNEQYF	TGTGCCATCAGTGAGTCGGAGGTGGGGAGGAACGAGCAGTACTTC
.	TRBD1	TRBV7-2	TRBJ1-2	CASSPQGAGGYGYTF	TGTGCCAGCAGCCCCCAGGGGGCGGGAGGGTATGGCTACACCTTC
.	.	TRBV7-3	TRBJ2-5	CASSLGGPGQIETQYF	TGTGCCAGCAGCTTAGGCGGACCGGGACAAATAGAGACCCAGTACTTC
once	.	TRBV6-4	TRBJ1-6	CASSEGARSPLHF	TGTGCCAGCAGTGAGGGGGCGCGTTCACCCCTCCACTTT
.	TRBD2	TRBV10-3	TRBJ2-3	CAISEGTSGGGGTDTQYF	TGTGCCATCAGTGAAGGGACTAGCGGAGGAGGGGGCACAGATACGCAGTATTTT
.	TRBD1	TRBV29-1	TRBJ2-1	CSVQTGESYNEQFF	TGCAGCGTCCAAACAGGGGAGTCCTACAATGAGCAGTTCTTC
.	TRBD2	TRBV7-9	TRBJ2-5	CASSFWASGQETQYF	TGTGCCAGCAGCTTCTGGGCTAGCGGCCAAGAGACCCAGTACTTC
.	.	TRBV9	TRBJ2-3	CASSGEQRAGTDTQYF	TGTGCCAGCAGCGGAGAGCAGCGGGCAGGAACAGATACGCAGTATTTT
few	TRBD2	TRBV7-2	TRBJ2-3	CASSVPASGVADTQYF	TGTGCCAGCAGCGTTCCTGCTAGCGGGGTGGCAGATACGCAGTATTTT
.	TRBD2	TRBV10-1	TRBJ2-3	CASSESGTSGHGGTDTQYF	TGCGCCAGCAGTGAGTCCGGGACTAGCGGGCATGGGGGCACAGATACGCAGTATTTT
.	.	TRBV7-9	TRBJ1-2	CASSPIYTGGYTF	TGTGCCAGCAGCCCCATCTACACAGGGGGCTACACCTTC
.	.	TRBV27	TRBJ2-7	CASGRTPSSYEQYF	TGTGCCAGCGGCAGGACACCATCATCCTACGAGCAGTACTTC
once	.	TRBV19	TRBJ2-1	CASSILAADSYNEQFF	TGTGCCAGTAGTATTTTGGCGGCCGACTCCTACAATGAGCAGTTCTTC
.	.	TRBV7-9	TRBJ2-7	CASSSRTVLYEQYF	TGTGCCAGCAGCTCACGGACAGTCTTATACGAGCAGTACTTC